The 14 T cell receptor beta chains below were found in one sample sequenced in a study of identical twins. TCRdb used MiXCR to reprocess the 5' RACE reads, holding one entry per CDR3 protein. Of roughly 250,000 distinct CDR3 sequences in the sample, around 7.6% were seen once. These records were also assigned to another study, of yellow fever vaccine responses in identical twins.

The sample was CD8+ T cells sorted from blood. These receptor sequences come from a woman under 30 in good health.

The chain carries TRBV9 and TRBJ2-5, with TRBD2 identical over 7 bases. After removal of 3 bases from V and 2 bases from J, the junction contained 13 bases not matched to a gene. In germline, CDR1 is SGDLS, CDR2 YYNGEE. The CDR3 loop spans 17 amino acids. DNA of the CDR3: TGTGCCAGCAGCGCCAGAGACTGGGAGGGGCGGCAAGAGACCCAGTACTTC. Translated: CASSARDWEGRQETQYF.

This clonotype was recorded a few times. The J gene is TRBJ1-1, the V gene TRBV7-9; the D is unclear. The CDR3 runs to 12 residues. V was cut by 6 bases and J by 8 bases, with 13 bases left in between. CDR1 is SEHNR and CDR2 is FQNEAQ in the germline V gene (reference sequence). The CDR3 here is CASRFLNAEAFF. The DNA for the CDR3 is TGTGCCAGCAGGTTCCTTAATGCCGAAGCTTTCTTT.

The table lists this clonotype with a count of one. The rearrangement joins TRBV29-1 to TRBJ2-1; 9 nucleotides match TRBD2. The J segment lost 4 bases and the V segment lost 7 bases, leaving 5 bases of the junction unmatched. The length of the CDR3 is 13 residues. Germline V lookup: CDR1 SQVTM, CDR2 ANQGSEA. As DNA, the CDR3 is TGCAGCGCAGCGGGGGGTATTTACAATGAGCAGTTCTTC. It is translated as CSAAGGIYNEQFF.

This clonotype was seen at least ten times. V gene TRBV12-3 or TRBV12-4 combines with J gene TRBJ1-1; D gene unclear. CDR3 length: 16 residues. Trimming cost V 3 bases and J 3 bases, with 17 bases left between them. CDR3 DNA sequence: TGTGCCAGCAGTTTGAGCCCGTCGGACGGCGACACTGAAGCTTTCTTT. Residues: CASSLSPSDGDTEAFF.

The CDR3 here is CASSPFSYEQFF. CDR3 coding DNA: TGCGCCAGCAGCCCGTTTAGTTATGAGCAGTTCTTC. The chain combines TRBV10-2 with TRBJ2-1; D not certain. Trimming removed 6 bases at V and 8 bases at J, with 11 bases between. CDR3 length: 12 amino acids. Germline CDR1 and CDR2: WSHSY and SAAADI.

This chain joins TRBV10-3 and TRBJ2-5; no clear D. Germline V CDR1 and CDR2: ENHRY, SYGVKD. Trimming removed 0 bases from V and 5 bases from J, with 10 bases in between. The CDR3 loop spans 14 amino acids. The CDR3 DNA reads TGTGCCATCAGTGAGTCGCCCGGAGTGGAGACCCAGTACTTC. Its translation: CAISESPGVETQYF.

This clonotype was observed at least ten times. V usage is TRBV20-1 and J usage is TRBJ2-7; 11 positions agree with TRBD2. The CDR3 runs 16 residues. With 1 base clipped from V and 2 bases from J, the junction kept 7 bases outside the gene matches. Germline CDR1 is DFQATT and CDR2 is SNEGSKA (reference sequence). As DNA, the CDR3 is TGCAGTGCTAGAGGTCAAACTAGCGGGGGACCCTACGAGCAGTACGTC. Amino acids: CSARGQTSGGPYEQYV.

This clonotype has only a few counts. The rearrangement links TRBV9 to TRBJ1-2; maybe TRBD1 (6 bases). The CDR3 is 14 amino acids. V lost 3 bases, J lost 7 bases, and 16 bases lay in between. CDR1 and CDR2 (germline): SGDLS, YYNGEE. The CDR3 DNA is TGTGCCAGCAGCGCCCCCGGGGGCAGGGGTGGCTACACCTTC. Its protein is CASSAPGGRGGYTF. The whole variable domain, filled in from reference TRBV9 and TRBJ1-2, reads DSGVTQTPKHLITATGQRVTLRCSPRSGDLSVYWYQQSLDQGLQFLIQYYNGEERAKGNILERFSAQQFPDLHSELNLSSLELGDSALYFCASSAPGGRGGYTFGSGTRLTVV.

There are a few counts of this clonotype. This chain uses TRBV7-9 with TRBJ2-7, with 14 nucleotides matching TRBD2. Trimming removed 4 bases from V and 4 bases from J; junction bases left unmatched: 9. Germline V CDR1 and CDR2: SEHNR, FQNEAQ (reference sequence). This CDR3 has 17 amino acids. In nucleotides, the CDR3 is TGTGCCAGCAGCTCGGGGACTAGCGGGAGTCCCTTTTACGAGCAGTACTTC. It yields the protein CASSSGTSGSPFYEQYF.

This clonotype was seen a handful of times. The genes are TRBV27 and TRBJ2-1; D is unresolved. CDR1 and CDR2 from the germline V gene are MNHEY and SMNVEV (reference sequence). Trimming shortened V by 7 bases and J by 8 bases, and 12 bases separated the two germline ends. There are 12 residues in the CDR3. CDR3 loop: CASISGGYEQFF. CDR3 nucleotide sequence: TGTGCCAGCATCTCCGGTGGTTATGAGCAGTTCTTC.

This clonotype has just a few counts. The chain combines TRBV2 with TRBJ2-2; D remains ambiguous. Germline V CDR1 and CDR2: SNHLY, FYNNEI. V was clipped by 6 bases and J by 2 bases, with 7 bases between them. CDR3 size: 13 residues. The CDR3 spells CASRDSNTGELFF. CDR3 bases: TGTGCCAGCAGAGACTCTAACACCGGGGAGCTGTTTTTT.

This clonotype was found many times. The chain has TRBV5-1 and TRBJ2-7; no firm D call. Germline CDR1 is SGHRS and CDR2 is YFSETQ. V was trimmed by 3 bases and J by 0 bases, leaving 16 bases between them. The CDR3 contains 16 residues. The CDR3 region has the DNA TGCGCCAGCAGCTCACACAATGCGGACCCCTCCTACGAGCAGTACTTC. Residues: CASSSHNADPSYEQYF. Combining the CDR3 with reference TRBV5-1 and TRBJ2-7 gives the whole variable domain KAGVTQTPRYLIKTRGQQVTLSCSPISGHRSVSWYQQTPGQGLQFLFEYFSETQRNKGNFPGRFSGRQFSNSRSEMNVSTLELGDSALYLCASSSHNADPSYEQYFGPGTRLTVT.

This clonotype was observed at least ten times. The chain has TRBV20-1 and TRBJ2-5; D call uncertain. The CDR3 totals 13 residues. V was trimmed by 2 bases and J by 0 bases, leaving 7 bases between them. Germline V gives CDR1 DFQATT, CDR2 SNEGSKA (reference sequence). CDR3 residues: CSARWAYQETQYF. The DNA for the CDR3 is TGCAGTGCTAGATGGGCGTACCAAGAGACCCAGTACTTC.

At least ten counts were recorded for this clonotype. The chain employs TRBV7-6 and TRBJ2-3; tentatively, D is TRBD2 (5 bases). CDR3 length equals 15 residues. Germline CDR1 SGHVS, CDR2 FNYEAQ. Trimming stripped 5 bases from V and 1 base from J, with 13 bases between. The chain's CDR3 is CASSPRRGGTDTQYF. CDR3 in DNA: TGTGCCAGCAGCCCCCGCCGGGGAGGCACAGATACGCAGTATTTT.